The 27 T cell receptor beta chains presented below share a single source sample, sequenced in a study of neoadjuvant anti-PD-1 for oral cavity cancer. Only in-frame clones appear in the TCRdb table, and some are missing; sequencing was by immunoSEQ multiplex PCR. The data show fewer than 20,000 clones, 65% to 85% seen once. Source: PBMCs, taken before nivolumab (anti-PD-1) treatment. The receptor source for this set is a person between 40 and 85 years old with oral cavity squamous cell carcinoma.

The table lists this clone with a few counts. This chain connects TRBV2 to TRBJ1-1; D may be TRBD1 (6 bases). The length of the CDR3 is 13 residues. CDR1 is SNHLY and CDR2 is FYNNEI in the germline V gene. The V end was cut by 6 bases, the J end by 1 base, with 9 bases between. DNA of the CDR3: TGTGCCAGCAGGTTACAGGGGAACACTGAAGCTTTCTTT. Translation: CASRLQGNTEAFF.

The gene calls are TRBV15 and TRBJ2-7, with D perhaps given as TRBD1 or TRBD2 (6 bases each). The V end lost 0 bases, the J end lost 2 bases, and 14 bases lay between the germline ends. Germline V gives CDR1 LNHNV, CDR2 YYDKDF (reference sequence). The CDR3 covers 16 residues. The CDR3 reads CATSRDRETGPYEQYF. CDR3 coding DNA: TGTGCCACCAGCAGAGATCGGGAGACAGGTCCCTACGAGCAGTACTTC.

CDR3 nucleotide sequence: TGTGCCAGCAGCTTCAATCCGGGCTCGGGGGAGCTGTTTTTT. It specifies CASSFNPGSGELFF. This sequence joins TRBV11-3 and TRBJ2-2, with unresolved D. V gave up 3 bases and J gave up 8 bases, with 13 bases separating them. Germline V gives CDR1 SGHNT, CDR2 YENEEA. This CDR3 spans 14 amino acids.

The chain joins TRBV5-1 to TRBJ2-7; 7 nucleotides align to TRBD1. The CDR3 length is 15 residues. Germline CDR1 is SGHRS and CDR2 is YFSETQ. J gave up 4 bases and V 5 bases, and 12 bases lay outside the gene matches. In DNA, the CDR3 is TGCGCCAGCAGTGCCGGGACAGCTACACTATACGAGCAGTACTTC. This gives the protein CASSAGTATLYEQYF.

The chain links TRBV2 to TRBJ2-1; 10 bases agree with TRBD2. The ends lost 6 bases at V and 5 bases at J; junction bases unmatched: 7. Germline V CDR1 and CDR2: SNHLY, FYNNEI. This CDR3 is 15 amino acids long. CDR3 nucleotide sequence: TGTGCCAGCAGGACCGGACTAGCGGAACACAATGAGCAGTTCTTC. Protein sequence: CASRTGLAEHNEQFF.

The chain couples TRBV9 to TRBJ2-1, with D maybe TRBD2 (6 bases). From germline, CDR1 is SGDLS and CDR2 YYNGEE. Trimming pared 0 bases from V and 9 bases from J, leaving 10 bases between. This CDR3 has 13 amino acids. The DNA of the CDR3 is TGTGCCAGCAGCGTAGTCGGCGGGGCTGAGCAGTTCTTC. The encoded protein is CASSVVGGAEQFF.

This clone was seen more than once but under ten times. The chain employs TRBV5-1 and TRBJ2-5; 9 positions match TRBD2. This CDR3 contains 15 residues. Germline CDR1 SGHRS, CDR2 YFSETQ. V was pared by 6 bases and J by 5 bases, with 11 bases of the junction left unmatched. The CDR3 spells CASNLNAGGRETQYF. The CDR3 coding sequence is TGCGCCAGCAACCTGAATGCGGGAGGGCGGGAGACCCAGTACTTC.

The J gene is TRBJ1-2, the V gene TRBV7-3; D remains unclear. CDR3 length: 13 residues. Trimming took 5 bases from V and 1 from J, leaving 8 bases between them. Germline V gene lookup returns CDR1 SGHTA and CDR2 FQGTGA. This chain's CDR3 is CASSPDGNYGYTF. The CDR3, as DNA: TGTGCCAGCAGCCCTGACGGTAACTATGGCTACACCTTC.

The J gene is TRBJ1-2, the V gene TRBV28; maybe TRBD1 (6 bases). The CDR3 covers 14 residues. V was pared by 8 bases and J by 5 bases, with 18 bases between. CDR1 MDHEN and CDR2 SYDVKM come from the germline V gene. CDR3 sequence reads: CASGVAGAVYGYTF. DNA for the CDR3: TGTGCCAGCGGGGTCGCAGGGGCCGTTTATGGCTACACCTTC.

V is TRBV19 and J is TRBJ2-1; 11 positions match TRBD2. Unmatched junction bases numbered 11, after V lost 6 bases and J lost 4 bases. The V gene's germline CDR1 is LNHDA and CDR2 SQIVND (reference sequence). The length of the CDR3 is 17 residues. CDR3 nucleotides: TGTGCCAGTAGACGCCCGGGACTAGCGGACAAATACAATGAGCAGTTCTTC. It is translated as CASRRPGLADKYNEQFF.

This chain joins TRBV2 and TRBJ1-5, with D uncertain. The ends were cut back, 2 bases at V and 1 base at J, with 12 bases in the middle. Germline lookup yields CDR1 SNHLY and CDR2 FYNNEI. CDR3 size: 16 residues. In DNA form, the CDR3 reads TGTGCCAGCAGTGAACAGGCAACGTTAAGCAATCAGCCCCAGCATTTT. This translates into CASSEQATLSNQPQHF. The whole variable domain, filled in from reference TRBV2 and TRBJ1-5, reads EPEVTQTPSHQVTQMGQEVILRCVPISNHLYFYWYRQILGQKVEFLVSFYNNEISEKSEIFDDQFSVERPDGSNFTLKIRSTKLEDSAMYFCASSEQATLSNQPQHFGDGTRLSIL.

The V gene is TRBV6-6, the J gene TRBJ2-1; 11 positions match TRBD2. The V gene's germline CDR1 is MNHNY and CDR2 SVGAGI (reference sequence). This CDR3 region has 15 residues. The trim removed 7 bases at V and 4 bases at J, leaving 6 bases unmatched. The CDR3 protein is CASIKLAGDYNEQFF. Here the CDR3 DNA reads TGTGCCAGCATTAAACTAGCGGGAGATTACAATGAGCAGTTCTTC.

V usage is TRBV7-2 and J usage is TRBJ1-5; D is uncertain. CDR1 is SGHTA, CDR2 FQGNSA, per germline. CDR3 length equals 16 residues. V dropped 1 base and J dropped 0 bases, with 10 bases sitting between them. CDR3 amino acids: CASSLGLAYSNQPQHF. DNA of the CDR3: TGTGCCAGCAGCTTAGGGCTCGCCTATAGCAATCAGCCCCAGCATTTT.

The chain is built from TRBV30 and TRBJ2-7, with 10 bases aligning to TRBD2. Unmatched junction bases numbered 18, after V lost 2 bases and J lost 2 bases. Germline CDR1 and CDR2: GTSNPN and SVGIG (reference sequence). The CDR3 sequence is 19 residues long. Written as DNA, the CDR3 is TGTGCCTGGAGTCCCGGACAGGGCGATAGCGGGAGGTTACCCTACGAGCAGTACTTC. It codes for CAWSPGQGDSGRLPYEQYF.

The chain joins TRBV6-6 to TRBJ2-7; possibly TRBD1 for D (6 bases). V lost 6 bases and J lost 0, with 15 bases in between. Germline V gene data show CDR1 as MNHNY and CDR2 as SVGAGI (reference sequence). The CDR3 length is 15 residues. In nucleotides, the CDR3 is TGTGCCAGCAGACTACGACAGGCAAGCTCCTACGAGCAGTACTTC. This gives the protein CASRLRQASSYEQYF.

The chain carries TRBV29-1 and TRBJ1-2; the D gene is possibly TRBD1 (5 bases). Trimming removed 6 bases at V and 6 bases at J, with 17 bases between. Germline values: CDR1 SQVTM, CDR2 ANQGSEA. The CDR3 length is 13 residues. CDR3 protein: CSVPPTRGDGYTF. CDR3 nucleotides: TGCAGCGTCCCTCCAACAAGGGGCGATGGCTACACCTTC.

The table lists this clone with a few counts. The V gene is TRBV5-1, the J gene TRBJ1-2, with D perhaps TRBD1 (5 bases). The length of the CDR3 is 16 residues. The V end was cut by 4 bases, the J end by 1 base, with 17 bases between. Germline V gives CDR1 SGHRS, CDR2 YFSETQ. The CDR3 is CASSPGPEGGNYGYTF. In nucleotides, the CDR3 is TGCGCCAGCAGCCCGGGACCCGAGGGTGGTAACTATGGCTACACCTTC. The whole variable domain, remainder taken from reference TRBV5-1 and TRBJ1-2, is KAGVTQTPRYLIKTRGQQVTLSCSPISGHRSVSWYQQTPGQGLQFLFEYFSETQRNKGNFPGRFSGRQFSNSRSEMNVSTLELGDSALYLCASSPGPEGGNYGYTFGSGTRLTVV.

This chain uses TRBV6-5 with TRBJ2-5, with a possible D match to TRBD1 (5 bases). Looked up from germline, CDR1 is MNHEY and CDR2 is SVGAGI. The CDR3 has 13 residues. Trimming took off 2 bases at V and 4 bases at J, with 8 bases between the two ends. DNA of the CDR3: TGTGCCAGCAGTTACCAGGGTAGAGAGACCCAGTACTTC. Protein sequence: CASSYQGRETQYF.

V and J are TRBV2 and TRBJ2-5; TRBD2 matches at 9 bases. The CDR3 runs 14 residues. CDR1 SNHLY and CDR2 FYNNEI come from the germline V gene. With 2 bases clipped from V and 9 bases from J, the junction kept 7 bases outside the gene matches. Here the CDR3 DNA reads TGTGCCAGCAGTGAATGGACTAGCGAAGGGGCCCAGTACTTC. Translation gives CASSEWTSEGAQYF.

V usage is TRBV4-2 and J usage is TRBJ1-4; TRBD1 matches 12 bases. J gave up 7 bases and V 3 bases, and 12 bases lay outside the gene matches. Germline assignment: CDR1 LGHNA and CDR2 YNFKEQ. This CDR3 region has 18 residues. In DNA form, the CDR3 reads TGTGCCAGCAGCCACCAACTGGGACAGGGGGCAGTAAGTGAAAAACTGTTTTTT. It specifies CASSHQLGQGAVSEKLFF.

The gene calls are TRBV11-2 and TRBJ2-1, with D hard to call. Germline lookup yields CDR1 SGHAT and CDR2 FQNNGV. The germline V and J ends were trimmed by 2 bases and 5 bases, with 7 bases remaining between them. This CDR3 comprises 13 residues. The CDR3: CASSLPGNNEQFF. Here the CDR3 DNA reads TGTGCCAGCAGCTTACCTGGGAACAATGAGCAGTTCTTC.

The chain combines TRBV18 with TRBJ2-5, with 7 bases identical to TRBD1. Unmatched junction bases numbered 7, after V lost 1 base and J lost 5 bases. The CDR3 covers 15 residues. The germline V gene encodes CDR1 KGHSH and CDR2 LQKENI. The CDR3 here is CASSPRQGHSETQYF. CDR3 nucleotides: TGTGCCAGCTCACCACGACAGGGACACTCGGAGACCCAGTACTTC.

The V and J genes are TRBV29-1 and TRBJ1-1; the D gene is possibly TRBD1 (5 bases). This CDR3 spans 14 amino acids. Germline values: CDR1 SQVTM, CDR2 ANQGSEA. Trimming took off 7 bases at V and 1 base at J, with 16 bases between the two ends. The CDR3 spells CSGKPGATNTEAFF. The CDR3 DNA reads as TGCAGCGGGAAACCCGGGGCCACGAACACTGAAGCTTTCTTT.

The chain uses TRBV9 and TRBJ2-7; either TRBD1 or TRBD2 may supply D (5 bases each). CDR3 length: 13 residues. Germline values: CDR1 SGDLS, CDR2 YYNGEE. V shed 3 bases and J shed 0 bases, with 7 bases lying between them. The CDR3 region is CASSGDGSYEQYF. The CDR3 coding sequence is TGTGCCAGCAGCGGGGACGGCTCCTACGAGCAGTACTTC.

The rearrangement links TRBV5-8 to TRBJ2-7; a possible D gene is TRBD1 (5 bases). The CDR3 sequence is 14 residues long. The V end lost 0 bases, the J end lost 6 bases, and 13 bases lay between the germline ends. Germline CDR1 SGHTS, CDR2 YDEGEE. The CDR3 DNA is TGTGCCAGCAGCTTGGCGCAGGGTTACGGCGAGCAGTACTTC. It codes for CASSLAQGYGEQYF. Supplemented by reference TRBV5-8 and TRBJ2-7, the full variable domain reads EAGVTQSPTHLIKTRGQQATLRCSPISGHTSVYWYQQALGLGLQFLLWYDEGEERNRGNFPPRFSGRQFPNYSSELNVNALELEDSALYLCASSLAQGYGEQYFGPGTRLTVT.

The chain joins TRBV5-1 to TRBJ2-1, with D perhaps TRBD1 (6 bases). Trimming left V 0 bases short and J 7 bases short, with 14 bases between. Germline-derived CDR1 and CDR2 are SGHRS and YFSETQ. CDR3 size: 15 residues. CDR3 in amino acids: CASSLGGSRGNEQFF. The CDR3 DNA reads as TGCGCCAGCAGCTTGGGAGGCAGCAGGGGAAATGAGCAGTTCTTC.

V is TRBV12-5 and J is TRBJ2-1, with 13 nucleotides matching TRBD2. Germline trimming cut 2 bases from V and 0 bases from J; bases unmatched to any gene: 7. Looked up from germline, CDR1 is LGHNT and CDR2 is FRNRAP. The CDR3 totals 19 residues. The DNA for the CDR3 is TGTGCTAGTGGTTTGCTACTAGCGGGAGGGCCGAGCTCCTACAATGAGCAGTTCTTC. This translates into CASGLLLAGGPSSYNEQFF. The complete variable domain, with remaining parts taken from reference TRBV12-5 and TRBJ2-1, reads DARVTQTPRHKVTEMGQEVTMRCQPILGHNTVFWYRQTMMQGLELLAYFRNRAPLDDSGMPKDRFSAEMPDATLATLKIQPSEPRDSAVYFCASGLLLAGGPSSYNEQFFGPGTRLTVL.